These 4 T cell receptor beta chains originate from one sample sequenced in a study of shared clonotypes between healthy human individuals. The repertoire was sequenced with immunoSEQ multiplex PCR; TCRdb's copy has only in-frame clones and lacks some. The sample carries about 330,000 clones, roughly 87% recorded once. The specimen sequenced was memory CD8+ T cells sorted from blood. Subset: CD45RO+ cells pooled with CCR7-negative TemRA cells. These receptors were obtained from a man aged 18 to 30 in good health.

CDR3 sequence reads: CASSLSPGQGVDYEQYF. The CDR3, as DNA: TGTGCCAGCAGCTTATCGCCGGGACAGGGGGTTGATTACGAGCAGTACTTC. The V call is TRBV7-9, the J call TRBJ2-7; 11 nucleotides line up with TRBD1. The ends lost 2 bases at V and 4 bases at J; junction bases unmatched: 10. The CDR3 loop spans 17 amino acids. From germline, CDR1 is SEHNR and CDR2 FQNEAQ (reference sequence). The whole variable domain, remainder taken from reference TRBV7-9 and TRBJ2-7, is DTGVSQNPRHKITKRGQNVTFRCDPISEHNRLYWYRQTLGQGPEFLTYFQNEAQLEKSRLLSDRFSAERPKGSFSTLEIQRTEQGDSAMYLCASSLSPGQGVDYEQYFGPGTRLTVT.

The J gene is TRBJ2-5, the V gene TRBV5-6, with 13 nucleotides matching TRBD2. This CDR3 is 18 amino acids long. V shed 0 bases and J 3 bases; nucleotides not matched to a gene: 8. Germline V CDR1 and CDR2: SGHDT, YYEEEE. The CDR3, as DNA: TGTGCCAGCAGCTTGGGGACTAGCGGGAGTCGAGGGGAAGAGACCCAGTACTTC. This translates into CASSLGTSGSRGEETQYF.

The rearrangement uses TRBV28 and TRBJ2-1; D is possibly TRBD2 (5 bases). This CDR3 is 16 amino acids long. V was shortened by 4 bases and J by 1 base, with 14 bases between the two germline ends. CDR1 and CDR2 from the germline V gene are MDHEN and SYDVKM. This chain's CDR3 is CASSYPHGGSYNEQFF. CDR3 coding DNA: TGTGCCAGCAGTTACCCTCACGGAGGTTCCTACAATGAGCAGTTCTTC. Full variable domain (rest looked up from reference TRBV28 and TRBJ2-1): DVKVTQSSRYLVKRTGEKVFLECVQDMDHENMFWYRQDPGLGLRLIYFSYDVKMKEKGDIPEGYSVSREKKERFSLILESASTNQTSMYLCASSYPHGGSYNEQFFGPGTRLTVL.

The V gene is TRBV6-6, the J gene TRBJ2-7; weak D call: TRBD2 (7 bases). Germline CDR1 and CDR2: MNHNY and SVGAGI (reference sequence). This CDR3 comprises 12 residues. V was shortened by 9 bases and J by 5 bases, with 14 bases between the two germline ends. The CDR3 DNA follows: TGTGCCAGTACCCTGGGGGGGCACGAGCAGTACTTC. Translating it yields CASTLGGHEQYF.